This passage covers 32 T cell receptor beta chains from one sample sequenced in a study of CD8 T cells in Susac syndrome (dated by TCRdb to between 2017 and 2020). Libraries came from the immunoSEQ multiplex PCR assay. RNA was extracted with the RNeasy kit and about 0.5 to 1 ug was reverse transcribed using random hexamers. In-frame beta chains were kept once TCRdb had trimmed the public reads at Q25 with fastp and called clones with MiXCR. Each entry is one CDR3 protein sequence, shown with its most common DNA and genes. For this sample the table gives approximately 180,000 distinct CDR3 sequences, of which around 94% were detected only once. Clones ranked in the top ten supply around 0.095% of the sample. Source material: CD4+ T cells from PBMCs. All receptors come from a human donor with Susac syndrome.

This sequence joins TRBV11-2 and TRBJ2-4; TRBD2 is a possible D gene (5 bases). The ends were cut back, 6 bases at V and 6 bases at J, with 12 bases in the middle. CDR3 length: 13 amino acids. The germline gives CDR1 SGHAT, CDR2 FQNNGV. This CDR3 is CASRLIGRNIQYF. CDR3 sequence (DNA): TGTGCCAGCAGATTAATAGGGAGAAACATTCAGTACTTC.

The chain has TRBV20-1 and TRBJ2-7; 9 nucleotides agree with TRBD2. The CDR3 is 14 residues long. CDR1 is DFQATT and CDR2 is SNEGSKA in the germline V gene (reference sequence). The junction had 9 bases not matched to a gene; V was cut back by 6 bases and J by 3 bases. For the CDR3, the DNA is TGCAGTGCACCAGTTAGCGGGAGAGGCTACGAGCAGTACTTC. This codes for CSAPVSGRGYEQYF.

The chain combines TRBV13 with TRBJ1-6, with a possible D match to TRBD1 (5 bases). The length of the CDR3 is 16 residues. Germline CDR1 PRHDT, CDR2 FYEKMQ (reference sequence). Trimming took off 5 bases at V and 6 bases at J, with 17 bases between the two ends. CDR3 sequence reads: CASSTRRWGGNSPLHF. As DNA, the CDR3 is TGTGCCAGCAGCACCCGCCGGTGGGGGGGTAATTCACCCCTCCACTTT.

The V call is TRBV20-1, the J call TRBJ2-7; 11 bases map to TRBD2. This CDR3 is 13 amino acids long. The V gene end was trimmed by 4 bases and the J gene end by 5 bases; junction bases not matched to a gene: 4. Germline V gene lookup returns CDR1 DFQATT and CDR2 SNEGSKA (reference sequence). The CDR3, as DNA: TGCAGTGCTATCACTAGCGGGAGCAACGAGCAGTACTTC. This codes for CSAITSGSNEQYF.

This chain connects TRBV28 to TRBJ1-5; no clear D gene. V was clipped by 6 bases and J by 3 bases, with 15 bases between them. Germline values: CDR1 MDHEN, CDR2 SYDVKM. CDR3 size: 15 residues. The CDR3 loop reads CASSLIRSNNQPQHF. Here the CDR3 DNA reads TGTGCCAGCAGCCTCATTCGGTCTAACAATCAGCCCCAGCATTTT.

The V gene is TRBV30, the J gene TRBJ2-5; 7 bases agree with TRBD2. V trimming: 0 bases; J trimming: 3 bases; junction bases outside the gene matches: 1. CDR3 size: 13 residues. Looked up from germline, CDR1 is GTSNPN and CDR2 is SVGIG (reference sequence). CDR3 sequence: CAWSVGGKETQYF. The CDR3 DNA is TGTGCCTGGAGTGTCGGGGGGAAAGAGACCCAGTACTTC.

The chain uses TRBV30 and TRBJ2-7, with 11 positions matching TRBD1. The CDR3 has 15 amino acids. V lost 3 bases, J lost 1 base, and 5 bases stayed unmatched. Germline V CDR1 and CDR2: GTSNPN, SVGIG (reference sequence). CDR3 DNA: TGTGCCTGGAGCCGGGACAGGGGGATTTCCTACGAGCAGTACTTC. As protein: CAWSRDRGISYEQYF.

V usage is TRBV9 and J usage is TRBJ2-1; 9 bases are shared with TRBD2. Germline CDR1 is SGDLS and CDR2 is YYNGEE. V gave up 4 bases and J gave up 6 bases; unmatched junction bases: 8. The CDR3 extends over 15 amino acids. The DNA of the CDR3 is TGTGCCAGCAGCCCCCGACTAGCGGAGACCAATGAGCAGTTCTTC. The encoded protein is CASSPRLAETNEQFF.

The rearrangement uses TRBV29-1 and TRBJ1-1; 7 nucleotides line up with TRBD1. Per the germline V gene, CDR1 is SQVTM and CDR2 is ANQGSEA. The CDR3 contains 14 residues. V was clipped by 7 bases and J by 5 bases; unmatched bases: 13. The CDR3 loop reads CSAEARDRITEAFF. The CDR3 coding sequence is TGCAGCGCTGAGGCCAGGGACAGAATAACTGAAGCTTTCTTT.

This sequence joins TRBV12-5 and TRBJ1-1; no clear D gene. Germline CDR1 is LGHNT and CDR2 is FRNRAP. This CDR3 spans 12 amino acids. Trimming removed 2 bases from V and 4 bases from J, with 5 bases in between. The CDR3 nucleotides are TGTGCTAGTGGTTTGCCCCGCACTGAAGCTTTCTTT. Its translation: CASGLPRTEAFF.

The chain couples TRBV28 to TRBJ2-5, with 8 bases fitting TRBD2. The germline gives CDR1 MDHEN, CDR2 SYDVKM. V lost 4 bases to trimming and J lost 7 bases; unmatched junction nucleotides: 8. CDR3 length equals 14 residues. The CDR3 DNA is TGTGCCAGCAGTTCACCGGGACTAGTCGGGACCCAGTACTTC. Protein sequence: CASSSPGLVGTQYF.

This clonotype was detected a few times. The germline gene is not matched at one end of the junction; a read error may be the cause. The rearrangement links TRBV12-3 or TRBV12-4 to TRBJ2-1; possibly TRBD1 for D (6 bases). This CDR3 has 13 amino acids. The CDR3: CASRRDTALVEVF. The CDR3 nucleotides read TGTGCCAGCAGAAGGGACACCGCTTTGGTGGAGGTCTTC.

CDR3 DNA sequence: TGTGCCGTCAGGGGCGGCACTGAAGCTTTCTTT. The encoded protein is CAVRGGTEAFF. This rearrangement joins TRBV7-9 to TRBJ1-1; D possibly corresponds to TRBD1 (6 bases). CDR3 length equals 11 residues. Germline V gene lookup returns CDR1 SEHNR and CDR2 FQNEAQ (reference sequence). Trimming removed 11 bases at V and 4 bases at J, with 11 bases between.

This chain uses TRBV7-8 with TRBJ2-2, with a tentative D call TRBD1 (6 bases). The V and J ends lost 1 base and 1 base respectively, with 10 bases between them. Germline V gene sequence: CDR1 SGHVS, CDR2 FQNEAQ. CDR3 size: 16 residues. The CDR3 region is CASSLGAGENTGELFF. Written as DNA, the CDR3 is TGTGCCAGCAGCTTAGGGGCAGGGGAGAACACCGGGGAGCTGTTTTTT.

The chain has TRBV28 and TRBJ2-5; the D is unclear. The CDR3 runs 14 residues. The germline V and J ends were trimmed by 5 bases and 5 bases, with 15 bases remaining between them. CDR1 is MDHEN, CDR2 SYDVKM, per germline. CDR3 DNA sequence: TGTGCCAGCAGTGGACCCCGGGCGGACGAGACCCAGTACTTC. Residues: CASSGPRADETQYF.

The chain joins TRBV3-1 to TRBJ1-1, with 8 bases fitting TRBD1. With 2 bases clipped from V and 5 bases from J, the junction kept 7 bases outside the gene matches. This CDR3 is 15 amino acids long. CDR1 and CDR2 from the germline V gene are LGHDT and YNNKEL (reference sequence). The CDR3 sequence is CASSQPGQGVTEAFF. In DNA form, the CDR3 reads TGTGCCAGCAGCCAACCAGGACAGGGTGTGACTGAAGCTTTCTTT.

The chain is built from TRBV12-3 or TRBV12-4 and TRBJ2-7, with TRBD1 matching 8 bases. Trimming took 6 bases from V and 4 from J; bases not matched to a gene: 8. The CDR3 spans 14 residues. CDR3 in DNA: TGTGCCAGCAGCCTCGGACAGGGTGTTTACGAGCAGTACTTC. Translating it yields CASSLGQGVYEQYF.

V usage is TRBV20-1 and J usage is TRBJ1-2; 8 bases map to TRBD1. The germline V gene encodes CDR1 DFQATT and CDR2 SNEGSKA (reference sequence). CDR3 length: 15 residues. Losses at the gene ends were 6 bases for V and 5 bases for J; bases not matched to a gene: 14. The CDR3 sequence is CSAQPGTGLQYGYTF. DNA of the CDR3: TGCAGTGCCCAGCCCGGGACAGGCTTACAGTATGGCTACACCTTC.

This chain links TRBV24-1 with TRBJ2-1; 14 positions match TRBD2. Germline trimming cut 4 bases from V and 1 base from J; bases unmatched to any gene: 2. CDR1 is KGHDR and CDR2 is SFDVKD in the germline V gene. CDR3 length: 17 amino acids. The CDR3 protein is CATSDRTSGGSYNEQFF. CDR3 DNA: TGTGCCACCAGTGACCGGACTAGCGGGGGGTCCTACAATGAGCAGTTCTTC.

Of note for this clonotype: Germline is not matched at one junction end, which may reflect a read error. The chain combines TRBV12-3 or TRBV12-4 with TRBJ1-5; no clear D gene. This CDR3 region has 15 residues. The CDR3 DNA reads as TGTGCCAGCAGTCTCCACGGACTGGGGAATCAACCCCAGCATTTT. It yields the protein CASSLHGLGNQPQHF.

A single count supports this clonotype. This chain uses TRBV7-2 with TRBJ2-5, with D unclear. V was pared by 0 bases and J by 2 bases, with 4 bases between. Germline CDR1 is SGHTA and CDR2 is FQGNSA. The CDR3 length is 13 residues. The CDR3 DNA follows: TGTGCCAGCAGCTTAGCCAGGCAAGAGACCCAGTACTTC. Amino acid sequence: CASSLARQETQYF.

The chain couples TRBV7-9 to TRBJ1-2; D might be TRBD1 (6 bases). Germline V gene data show CDR1 as SEHNR and CDR2 as FQNEAQ (reference sequence). V gave up 5 bases and J gave up 5 bases, with 15 bases separating them. The CDR3 totals 14 residues. As DNA, the CDR3 is TGTGCCAGCAGCCTCGGGGGGCCAGGATATGGCTACACCTTC. Translation gives CASSLGGPGYGYTF.

CDR3 DNA sequence: TGTGCCAGCAGTTCCCCACAGGCGCCCCAGCATTTT. Amino acids: CASSSPQAPQHF. The chain uses TRBV12-3 or TRBV12-4 and TRBJ1-5; a possible D gene is TRBD1 (5 bases). The CDR3 extends over 12 amino acids. Trimming shortened V by 4 bases and J by 9 bases, and 10 bases separated the two germline ends.

The chain carries TRBV13 and TRBJ2-4; D tentatively reads TRBD1 or TRBD2 (6 bases each). Per the germline V gene, CDR1 is PRHDT and CDR2 is FYEKMQ (reference sequence). The V end lost 4 bases, the J end lost 4 bases, and 17 bases lay between the germline ends. CDR3 size: 16 residues. CDR3 in amino acids: CASSSAGQGRKNIQYF. In DNA, the CDR3 is TGTGCCAGCAGCTCGGCGGGACAAGGACGAAAAAACATTCAGTACTTC. The whole variable domain, filled in from reference TRBV13 and TRBJ2-4, reads AAGVIQSPRHLIKEKRETATLKCYPIPRHDTVYWYQQGPGQDPQFLISFYEKMQSDKGSIPDRFSAQQFSDYHSELNMSSLELGDSALYFCASSSAGQGRKNIQYFGAGTRLSVL.

This clonotype appeared many times. The chain couples TRBV12-3 or TRBV12-4 to TRBJ1-1, with D perhaps matching TRBD1 (5 bases). Trimming shortened V by 3 bases and J by 2 bases, and 7 bases separated the two germline ends. The CDR3 totals 13 residues. CDR3 protein: CASSLGPNTEAFF. CDR3 in DNA: TGTGCCAGCAGTTTGGGGCCCAACACTGAAGCTTTCTTT.

The chain carries TRBV20-1 and TRBJ2-1; 14 positions match TRBD2. The CDR3 spans 17 residues. Trimming cost V 0 bases and J 12 bases; bases outside gene matches: 13. CDR1 is DFQATT and CDR2 is SNEGSKA in the germline V gene (reference sequence). This chain's CDR3 is CSARDYSRGLAGVSQFF. CDR3 DNA sequence: TGCAGTGCTAGAGATTATTCAAGGGGACTAGCGGGAGTGTCGCAGTTCTTC.

The CDR3: CAWSVLGAGANVLTF. In DNA, the CDR3 is TGTGCCTGGAGTGTTCTGGGGGCTGGGGCCAACGTCCTGACTTTC. The chain carries TRBV30 and TRBJ2-6; D assignment may be TRBD1 or TRBD2 (5 bases each). Germline V CDR1 and CDR2: GTSNPN, SVGIG (reference sequence). Trimming removed 0 bases from V and 2 bases from J, with 8 bases in between. The CDR3 loop spans 15 amino acids.

The gene calls are TRBV19 and TRBJ2-5; D may be TRBD1 (5 bases). Trimming stripped 1 base from V and 5 bases from J, with 11 bases between. The germline V gene encodes CDR1 LNHDA and CDR2 SQIVND (reference sequence). This CDR3 region has 14 residues. The CDR3 DNA reads as TGTGCCAGTAGTATAGCAAGGGGTTGGGAGACCCAGTACTTC. The encoded protein is CASSIARGWETQYF.

The chain combines TRBV7-8 with TRBJ1-1; no reliable D call. This CDR3 contains 15 residues. V lost 2 bases and J lost 6, with 16 bases in between. The germline CDR1 and CDR2 sequences are SGHVS and FQNEAQ. CDR3 coding DNA: TGTGCCAGCAGCTTAACCCTCATAAGGCGGGCTGAAGCTTTCTTT. Its translation is CASSLTLIRRAEAFF.

The chain has TRBV12-3 or TRBV12-4 and TRBJ1-5; TRBD1 matches at 9 bases. The junction had 7 bases not matched to a gene; V was cut back by 5 bases and J by 11 bases. The CDR3 has 13 amino acids. The CDR3 nucleotides are TGTGCCAGCAGTAGACAGGGGGACAGGGCCCAGCATTTT. Its protein product is CASSRQGDRAQHF.

The CDR3 reads CASSFVGGAREQFF. In nucleotides, the CDR3 is TGTGCCAGCAGCTTTGTAGGGGGGGCGCGGGAGCAGTTCTTC. J is TRBJ2-1 and V is TRBV5-4, with a weak D call TRBD2 (7 bases). Trimming removed 2 bases at V and 10 bases at J, with 16 bases between. The CDR3 runs 14 residues. Germline V gene sequence: CDR1 SGHNT, CDR2 YYREEE (reference sequence).

The chain links TRBV3-1 to TRBJ2-1; D remains unclear. Between the trimmed V and J ends, which lost 0 bases and 12 bases, there was a span of 9 bases. The CDR3 consists of 12 residues. Germline V gene lookup returns CDR1 LGHDT and CDR2 YNNKEL (reference sequence). The CDR3: CASSQDLRRQFF. The CDR3, as DNA: TGTGCCAGCAGCCAAGATTTGAGGCGGCAGTTCTTC.